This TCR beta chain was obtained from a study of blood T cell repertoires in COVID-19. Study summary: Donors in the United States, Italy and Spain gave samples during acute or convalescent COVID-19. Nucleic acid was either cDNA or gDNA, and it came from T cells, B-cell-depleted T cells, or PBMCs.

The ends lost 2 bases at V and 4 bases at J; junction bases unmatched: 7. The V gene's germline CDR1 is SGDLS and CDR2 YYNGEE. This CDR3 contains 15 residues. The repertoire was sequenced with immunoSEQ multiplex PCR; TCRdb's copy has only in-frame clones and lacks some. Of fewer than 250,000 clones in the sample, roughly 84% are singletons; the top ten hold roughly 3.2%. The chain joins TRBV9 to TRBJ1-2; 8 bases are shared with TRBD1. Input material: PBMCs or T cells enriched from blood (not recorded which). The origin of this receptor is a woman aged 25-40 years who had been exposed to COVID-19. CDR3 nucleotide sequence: TGTGCCAGCAGCGTTGTACCAGGGGGCTCCTATGGCTACACCTTC. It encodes CASSVVPGGSYGYTF. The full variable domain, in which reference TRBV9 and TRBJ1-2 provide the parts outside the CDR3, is DSGVTQTPKHLITATGQRVTLRCSPRSGDLSVYWYQQSLDQGLQFLIQYYNGEERAKGNILERFSAQQFPDLHSELNLSSLELGDSALYFCASSVVPGGSYGYTFGSGTRLTVV.